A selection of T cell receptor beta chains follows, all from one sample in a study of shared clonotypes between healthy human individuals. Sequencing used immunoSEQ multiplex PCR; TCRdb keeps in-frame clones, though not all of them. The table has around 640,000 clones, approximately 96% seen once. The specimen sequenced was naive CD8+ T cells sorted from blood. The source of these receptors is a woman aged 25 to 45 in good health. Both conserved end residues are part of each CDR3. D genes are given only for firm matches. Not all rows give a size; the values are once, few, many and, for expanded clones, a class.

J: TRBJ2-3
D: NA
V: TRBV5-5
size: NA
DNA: TGTGCCAGCAGTATCCCGGAGAGATGGGATACGCAGTATTTT
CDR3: CASSIPERWDTQYF

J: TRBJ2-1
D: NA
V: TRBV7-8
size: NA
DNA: TGTGCCAGCAGCCGAGACGGGGCGAGTTACAATGAGCAGTTCTTC
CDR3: CASSRDGASYNEQFF

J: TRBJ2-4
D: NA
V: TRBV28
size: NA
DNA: TGTGCCAGCAGTTTACTGGGGGCGGACATTCAGTACTTC
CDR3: CASSLLGADIQYF

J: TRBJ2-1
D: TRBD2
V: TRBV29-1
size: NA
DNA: TGCAGCGTTGGCGGGAGCTCCTACAATGAGCAGTTCTTC
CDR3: CSVGGSSYNEQFF

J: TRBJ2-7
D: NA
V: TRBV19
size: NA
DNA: TGTGCCAGTAACGAGGGAATCGGGAGCTCCTACGAGCAGTACTTC
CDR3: CASNEGIGSSYEQYF

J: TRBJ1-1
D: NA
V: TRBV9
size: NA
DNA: TGTGCCAGCAGCGCCGGGGGAGGTACGGGGATGAACACTGAAGCTTTCTTT
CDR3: CASSAGGGTGMNTEAFF

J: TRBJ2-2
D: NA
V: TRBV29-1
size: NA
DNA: TGCAGCGTCCCGGTGGGCGCGGGGACCGGGGAGCTGTTTTTT
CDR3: CSVPVGAGTGELFF

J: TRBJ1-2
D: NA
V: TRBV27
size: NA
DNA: TGTGCCAGCAGTACAAGGGCAGGGGCCGCTCCCTATGGCTACACCTTC
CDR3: CASSTRAGAAPYGYTF

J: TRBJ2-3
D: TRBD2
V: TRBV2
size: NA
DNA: TGTGCCGGTTCTAGCGGGAGGTCTCGAGCAGATACGCAGTATTTT
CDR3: CAGSSGRSRADTQYF

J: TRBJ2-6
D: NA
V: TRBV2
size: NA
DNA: TGTGCCAGCAGTGAAGGGGGGTCGGCTGGGGCCAACGTCCTGACTTTC
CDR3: CASSEGGSAGANVLTF

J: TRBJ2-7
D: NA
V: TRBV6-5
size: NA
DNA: TGTGCCAGCAGGGACGGGGGATCCTACGAGCAGTACTTC
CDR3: CASRDGGSYEQYF

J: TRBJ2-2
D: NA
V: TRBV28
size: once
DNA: TGTGCCAGCCGCCACACTACGCTTACCGTCACCGGGGAGCTGTTTTTT
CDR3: CASRHTTLTVTGELFF

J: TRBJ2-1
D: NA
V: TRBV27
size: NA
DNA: TGTGCCAGCAGTCCCAGGGGGGCATACAATGAGCAGTTCTTC
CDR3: CASSPRGAYNEQFF

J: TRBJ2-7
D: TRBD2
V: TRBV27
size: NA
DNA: TGTGCCAGCGGAGGGGGAACTAGCGGCTACGAGCAGTACTTC
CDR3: CASGGGTSGYEQYF

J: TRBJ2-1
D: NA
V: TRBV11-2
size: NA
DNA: TGTGCCAGCAGCTTAGAGGCTAGGTACAATGAGCAGTTCTTC
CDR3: CASSLEARYNEQFF

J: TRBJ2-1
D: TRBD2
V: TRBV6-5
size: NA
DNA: TGTGCCAGCAGTTATGGACTAGCGGGAGTTGTCGATGAGCAGTTCTTC
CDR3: CASSYGLAGVVDEQFF

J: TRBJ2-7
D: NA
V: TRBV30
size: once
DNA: TGTGCCTGGAGTTGGGGGCAGGGCCACGAGCAGTACTTC
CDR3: CAWSWGQGHEQYF

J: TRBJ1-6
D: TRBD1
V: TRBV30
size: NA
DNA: TGTGCCTGGGGACAGGGAAGCTCCTATAATTCACCCCTCCACTTT
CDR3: CAWGQGSSYNSPLHF

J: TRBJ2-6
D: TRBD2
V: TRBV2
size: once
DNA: TGTGCCAGCAGTGTGGCTAGCGGGACTGGGGCCAACGTCCTGACTTTC
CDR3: CASSVASGTGANVLTF

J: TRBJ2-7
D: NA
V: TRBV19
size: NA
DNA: TGTGCCAGTAGTATAGACAGGGGCTACGAGCAGTACTTC
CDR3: CASSIDRGYEQYF

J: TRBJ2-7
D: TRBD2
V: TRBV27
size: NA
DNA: TGTGCCAGCAGTCCCCGGACTAGCGGCTCCTACGAGCAGTACTTC
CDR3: CASSPRTSGSYEQYF

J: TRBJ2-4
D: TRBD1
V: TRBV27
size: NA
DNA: TGTGCCAGCAGACTTAGGGGGACAGGGGCCGAAGCCAAAAACATTCAGTACTTC
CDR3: CASRLRGTGAEAKNIQYF

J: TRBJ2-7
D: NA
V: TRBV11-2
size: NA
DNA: TGTGCCAGCAGCTCGACTCTGGACTACGAGCAGTACTTC
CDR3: CASSSTLDYEQYF

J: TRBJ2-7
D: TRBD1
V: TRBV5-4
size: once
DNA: TGTGCCAGCAGCTTAAAGACAGGGGGATTATACGAGCAGTACTTC
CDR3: CASSLKTGGLYEQYF

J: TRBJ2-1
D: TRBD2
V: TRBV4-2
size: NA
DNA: TGTGCCAGCAGCCAGGACCTGACTAGCGGTAATGAGCAGTTCTTC
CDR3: CASSQDLTSGNEQFF